This T cell receptor (beta chain) was sequenced for a study of cytomegalovirus exposure and HLA in healthy donors. A note on this clone: The antigen remains unidentified.

Study-wide findings and caveats: In presence/absence analyses, roughly uniform sequencing depth across donors was assumed.

It was with 60 Vbeta and 13 Jbeta primers that the PCR ran. Using immunoSEQ multiplex PCR, the repertoire was profiled, and TCRdb retains in-frame clones only, with some absent. The sample includes more than 150,000 clones, around 77% of them seen just once. Per germline, CDR1 MNHNS and CDR2 SASEGT. V was trimmed by 4 bases and J by 0 bases, leaving 10 bases between them. The CDR3 covers 15 residues. The clonotype comes from a woman aged 25 to 39 in good health and CMV-seronegative. The chain uses TRBV6-1 and TRBJ2-1; D is possibly TRBD1 (5 bases). Material for sequencing was PBMCs. CDR3 sequence reads: CASSAAGISYNEQFF. In DNA form, the CDR3 reads TGTGCCAGCAGTGCGGCAGGGATCTCCTACAATGAGCAGTTCTTC.